A single sample is the source of the 27 T cell receptor beta chains below, sequenced in a study of shared clonotypes between healthy human individuals. Using immunoSEQ multiplex PCR, the repertoire was profiled, and TCRdb retains in-frame clones only, with some absent. The table shows 2 million or so clones, with roughly 94% occurring only once. Sequencing was performed on naive CD4+ T cells sorted from blood. As to subset: CD45RA+ positively selected. The receptor set was obtained from a man aged 18 to 30 in good health.

The CDR3 nucleotides are TGTGCCAGCAGCAAAGGAGGGACTAGGGAACCTTCCGAGCAGTACTTC. This gives the protein CASSKGGTREPSEQYF. This chain links TRBV21-1 with TRBJ2-7; TRBD2 is the table's D call, not checked against the DNA. TRBV21-1 is recorded as a pseudogene. CDR3 length: 16 amino acids.

The genes are TRBV18 and TRBJ2-1; D may be TRBD1 (5 bases). Trimming shortened V by 5 bases and J by 4 bases, and 18 bases separated the two germline ends. This CDR3 is built from 16 residues. Germline-derived CDR1 and CDR2 are KGHSH and LQKENI. The CDR3 sequence: CASSSLDSRGYNEQFF. DNA for the CDR3: TGTGCCAGCTCATCGCTCGACAGTAGGGGATACAATGAGCAGTTCTTC.

This chain uses TRBV10-1 with TRBJ2-1, with TRBD1 matching over 9 bases. The CDR3 is 13 residues long. Germline trimming cut 5 bases from V and 7 bases from J; bases unmatched to any gene: 3. Per the germline V gene, CDR1 is WNHNN and CDR2 is SYGVQD (reference sequence). CDR3 nucleotide sequence: TGCGCCAGCAGTCGGGACAGGGTAAATGAGCAGTTCTTC. Encoded protein: CASSRDRVNEQFF.

The chain has TRBV27 and TRBJ2-3; D gene unclear. V lost 7 bases and J 2 bases, leaving 13 bases between the germline ends. The CDR3 spans 14 residues. CDR1 MNHEY and CDR2 SMNVEV come from the germline V gene (reference sequence). The CDR3 DNA follows: TGTGCCAGCACCCCGATGGGGTACACAGATACGCAGTATTTT. This encodes CASTPMGYTDTQYF.

The genes are TRBV19 and TRBJ2-7; 7 bases line up with TRBD2. This CDR3 is 15 amino acids long. The V gene's germline CDR1 is LNHDA and CDR2 SQIVND (reference sequence). Losses at the gene ends were 4 bases for V and 2 bases for J; bases not matched to a gene: 8. This CDR3 reads CASSTMGGNPYEQYF. The CDR3 DNA follows: TGTGCCAGTAGTACCATGGGGGGGAACCCCTACGAGCAGTACTTC.

The gene calls are TRBV10-3 and TRBJ2-7; D possibly corresponds to TRBD1 (6 bases). CDR3 length equals 15 residues. V was trimmed by 3 bases and J by 2 bases, leaving 14 bases between them. Looked up from germline, CDR1 is ENHRY and CDR2 is SYGVKD. The CDR3 nucleotides are TGTGCCATCAGTGAAGGGGGTACTAGAGCCTACGAGCAGTACTTC. It translates to CAISEGGTRAYEQYF.

This clone was counted a single time. This chain connects TRBV6-1 to TRBJ1-4; D is possibly TRBD1 (6 bases). The V gene's germline CDR1 is MNHNS and CDR2 SASEGT. This CDR3 spans 14 amino acids. The germline V and J ends were trimmed by 7 bases and 8 bases, with 17 bases remaining between them. This chain's CDR3 is CASNRGQAWEKLFF. In DNA, the CDR3 is TGTGCCAGCAACCGGGGGCAGGCGTGGGAAAAACTGTTTTTT.

The rearrangement uses TRBV18 and TRBJ2-1, with D possibly being TRBD2 (5 bases). The germline gives CDR1 KGHSH, CDR2 LQKENI. This CDR3 comprises 15 residues. V lost 4 bases to trimming and J lost 6 bases, with 16 bases between them. CDR3 bases: TGTGCCAGCTCACTAGGAGGTGCAGATCTCAATGAGCAGTTCTTC. This gives the protein CASSLGGADLNEQFF.

This sequence joins TRBV6-1 and TRBJ2-3; unclear D gene. Trimming removed 4 bases at V and 0 bases at J, with 8 bases between. The germline CDR1 and CDR2 sequences are MNHNS and SASEGT. CDR3 size: 14 residues. CDR3 sequence reads: CASSVKESTDTQYF. The CDR3, as DNA: TGTGCCAGCAGTGTTAAGGAGAGCACAGATACGCAGTATTTT.

V and J are TRBV9 and TRBJ2-1; TRBD2 matches at 10 bases. The germline gives CDR1 SGDLS, CDR2 YYNGEE. With 5 bases clipped from V and 2 bases from J, the junction kept 4 bases outside the gene matches. The CDR3 runs 15 residues. CDR3 in DNA: TGTGCCAGCAGTACTAGCGGGGACCCCTACAATGAGCAGTTCTTC. The encoded protein is CASSTSGDPYNEQFF.

The chain uses TRBV13 and TRBJ2-7, with a tentative D call TRBD2 (6 bases). CDR3 size: 15 residues. V gave up 5 bases and J gave up 3 bases, with 17 bases separating them. Looked up from germline, CDR1 is PRHDT and CDR2 is FYEKMQ (reference sequence). Here the CDR3 reads CASSGPGTANYEQYF. The CDR3 DNA is TGTGCCAGCAGCGGACCCGGGACTGCTAACTACGAGCAGTACTTC.

A word on this clone: A much larger clone differs from this one at a single base, so this may be a read error. The chain employs TRBV5-4 and TRBJ1-2; D is possibly TRBD1 (6 bases). CDR1 is SGHNT, CDR2 YYREEE, per germline (reference sequence). This CDR3 comprises 15 residues. With 5 bases removed from V and 0 bases from J, the gap between germline ends came to 14 bases. CDR3 protein: CASSTSGQTNYGYTF. DNA for the CDR3: TGTGCCAGCAGTACGAGCGGACAGACTAACTATGGCTACACCTTC. Complete variable domain (other parts from reference TRBV5-4 and TRBJ1-2): ETGVTQSPTHLIKTRGQQVTLRCSSQSGHNTVSWYQQALGQGPQFIFQYYREEENGRGNFPPRFSGLQFPNYSSELNVNALELDDSALYLCASSTSGQTNYGYTFGSGTRLTVV.

This chain joins TRBV6-4 and TRBJ2-2; D unresolved. Trimming removed 5 bases from V and 3 bases from J, with 4 bases in between. This CDR3 is built from 12 residues. Germline CDR1 and CDR2: MRHNA and SNTAGT. DNA for the CDR3: TGTGCCAGCAGTTTGGACACCGGGGAGCTGTTTTTT. It codes for CASSLDTGELFF.

V is TRBV5-4 and J is TRBJ2-1; 14 bases map to TRBD2. The germline CDR1 and CDR2 sequences are SGHNT and YYREEE (reference sequence). J was trimmed by 2 bases and V by 4 bases; bases with no gene match: 5. The CDR3 sequence is 17 residues long. Here the CDR3 reads CASSVRLAGGTYNEQFF. In DNA form, the CDR3 reads TGTGCCAGCAGCGTTAGACTAGCGGGAGGGACCTACAATGAGCAGTTCTTC.

Notes on this clone: This sample also contains other DNA sequences that code for the same CDR3. This chain joins TRBV7-2 and TRBJ2-1; no firm D call. CDR3 size: 13 residues. Trimming cost V 4 bases and J 4 bases, with 8 bases left between them. Germline CDR1 is SGHTA and CDR2 is FQGNSA. This CDR3 is CASSYTGYNEQFF. The CDR3 DNA sequence: TGTGCCAGCAGCTATACGGGTTACAATGAGCAGTTCTTC. The variable domain in full, with the rest retrieved from reference TRBV7-2 and TRBJ2-1, is GAGVSQSPSNKVTEKGKDVELRCDPISGHTALYWYRQSLGQGLEFLIYFQGNSAPDKSGLPSDRFSAERTGGSVSTLTIQRTQQEDSAVYLCASSYTGYNEQFFGPGTRLTVL.

The chain employs TRBV4-1 and TRBJ2-1; 7 nucleotides agree with TRBD2. The CDR3 runs 16 residues. Germline lookup yields CDR1 MGHRA and CDR2 YSYEKL. V trimming: 1 base; J trimming: 5 bases; junction bases outside the gene matches: 8. For the CDR3, the DNA is TGCGCCAGCAGCCAAGTGACGGGGGGAGGCCACAATGAGCAGTTCTTC. Its translation: CASSQVTGGGHNEQFF.

The J gene is TRBJ2-5, the V gene TRBV10-3, with 10 bases identical to TRBD2. From germline, CDR1 is ENHRY and CDR2 SYGVKD. Trimming at V came to 5 bases and at J to 1 base, leaving 4 bases not matched to a gene. This CDR3 has 15 residues. The CDR3 sequence: CAISRSSGGQETQYF. In DNA, the CDR3 is TGTGCCATCAGTCGGTCTAGCGGGGGCCAAGAGACCCAGTACTTC.

Remarks on this clone: Other DNA sequences in this specimen translate into the identical CDR3. The rearrangement joins TRBV5-1 to TRBJ2-5, with D tentatively TRBD1 or TRBD2 (5 bases each). The V gene's germline CDR1 is SGHRS and CDR2 YFSETQ. V lost 1 base and J 0 bases, leaving 7 bases between the germline ends. The CDR3 length is 14 residues. The CDR3 region has the DNA TGCGCCAGCAGCTTGAGAGGGGACCAAGAGACCCAGTACTTC. It translates to CASSLRGDQETQYF.

This clone has a single count. Distinct nucleotide sequences in the sample also encode this CDR3. The rearrangement joins TRBV18 to TRBJ2-5; 8 bases fit TRBD1. This CDR3 has 13 amino acids. Germline lookup yields CDR1 KGHSH and CDR2 LQKENI. Trimming cost V 2 bases and J 5 bases; bases outside gene matches: 1. CDR3 nucleotides: TGTGCCAGCTCACCAGGGACAGGCGAGACCCAGTACTTC. Encoded protein: CASSPGTGETQYF.

V usage is TRBV11-2 and J usage is TRBJ1-1; tentatively, D is TRBD1 (6 bases). CDR1 and CDR2 from the germline V gene are SGHAT and FQNNGV. V gave up 1 base and J gave up 5 bases, with 14 bases separating them. This CDR3 comprises 15 residues. DNA of the CDR3: TGTGCCAGCAGCTTAGGCGGACAGTCCCGGACTGAAGCTTTCTTT. Translation: CASSLGGQSRTEAFF.

The chain joins TRBV10-3 to TRBJ2-7; 10 positions match TRBD1. Trimming at V came to 8 bases and at J to 4 bases, leaving 11 bases not matched to a gene. This CDR3 spans 15 amino acids. CDR1 ENHRY and CDR2 SYGVKD come from the germline V gene. Here the CDR3 DNA reads TGTGCCATCGCGGGCGGACAGGGGGGTCCGTACGAGCAGTACTTC. Translation: CAIAGGQGGPYEQYF.

The J gene is TRBJ2-7, the V gene TRBV7-8, with 9 nucleotides matching TRBD1. The CDR3 is made up of 15 amino acids. CDR1 is SGHVS and CDR2 is FQNEAQ in the germline V gene. V shed 5 bases and J 0 bases; nucleotides not matched to a gene: 5. In nucleotides, the CDR3 is TGTGCCAGCAGCGTCGGACAGGGGCACTCCTACGAGCAGTACTTC. Residues: CASSVGQGHSYEQYF.

This sequence joins TRBV7-2 and TRBJ1-4; no reliable D call. Between the trimmed V and J ends, which lost 6 bases and 6 bases, there was a span of 8 bases. Looked up from germline, CDR1 is SGHTA and CDR2 is FQGNSA. The CDR3 length is 12 residues. The CDR3 DNA sequence: TGTGCCAGCAGAAGAAGGGATGAAAAACTGTTTTTT. Translating gives CASRRRDEKLFF.

The V and J genes are TRBV5-6 and TRBJ1-1; no clear D. The V end was cut by 1 base, the J end by 3 bases, with 4 bases between. The CDR3 extends over 12 amino acids. From germline, CDR1 is SGHDT and CDR2 YYEEEE. The CDR3 sequence: CASSLWDTEAFF. The CDR3 nucleotides read TGTGCCAGCAGCTTGTGGGACACTGAAGCTTTCTTT.

J is TRBJ1-4 and V is TRBV5-1; the D gene is possibly TRBD1 (6 bases). In germline, CDR1 is SGHRS, CDR2 YFSETQ. This CDR3 contains 14 residues. V was trimmed by 4 bases and J by 6 bases, leaving 13 bases between them. CDR3 coding DNA: TGCGCCAGCAGCCAACAGGGAATGGATGAAAAACTGTTTTTT. Its translation: CASSQQGMDEKLFF.

This chain connects TRBV10-3 to TRBJ2-2; TRBD1 aligns across 12 bases. The V and J ends lost 6 bases and 4 bases, in that order; junction bases with no gene match: 9. Germline V gene lookup returns CDR1 ENHRY and CDR2 SYGVKD. This CDR3 has 17 residues. CDR3 DNA: TGTGCCATCAGGGGGGACAGGGGGCTGGCTAGCACCGGGGAGCTGTTTTTT. Translating it yields CAIRGDRGLASTGELFF.

The chain has TRBV9 and TRBJ2-3; D is possibly TRBD2 (7 bases). This CDR3 has 17 amino acids. CDR1 and CDR2 from the germline V gene are SGDLS and YYNGEE. Trimming left V 3 bases short and J 1 base short, with 18 bases between. For the CDR3, the DNA is TGTGCCAGCAGCGCCGGAAGGGGGGGAGCTCGCACAGATACGCAGTATTTT. Translating gives CASSAGRGGARTDTQYF.